The 9 T cell receptor beta chains below come from one sample, sequenced in a study of shared clonotypes between healthy human individuals. TCRdb's table, derived via immunoSEQ multiplex PCR, lists solely in-frame clones and lacks some. In the table there are millions of clones, 85% to 95% of which are singletons. The sequenced material came from naive CD4+ T cells sorted from blood. Subset noted: CD45RA+ positively selected. Receptors originate from a man aged 18-30 years in good health.

This chain links TRBV5-1 with TRBJ2-5; D is unresolved. CDR1 is SGHRS and CDR2 is YFSETQ in the germline V gene. The CDR3 length is 15 residues. The V gene lost 4 bases and the J gene lost 0 bases, with 13 bases spanning the gap. The CDR3 coding sequence is TGCGCCAGCAGCCCGCAAAACAGCCACCAAGAGACCCAGTACTTC. It translates to CASSPQNSHQETQYF.

The chain combines TRBV30 with TRBJ1-2; D unclear. The CDR3 runs 13 residues. Germline CDR1 reads GTSNPN; CDR2 reads SVGIG (reference sequence). Trimming removed 5 bases from V and 6 bases from J, with 16 bases in between. CDR3 nucleotide sequence: TGTGCCTGGGGTCAAATAGGTGGTGATGGCTACACCTTC. Encoded protein: CAWGQIGGDGYTF. Full variable domain (rest looked up from reference TRBV30 and TRBJ1-2): SQTIHQWPATLVQPVGSPLSLECTVEGTSNPNLYWYRQAAGRGLQLLFYSVGIGQISSEVPQNLSASRPQDRQFILSSKKLLLSDSGFYLCAWGQIGGDGYTFGSGTRLTVV.

CDR3 in DNA: TGTGCCATCAGTGAGTCGGGGGACAGGCTACCTTATAATTCACCCCTCCACTTT. Protein sequence: CAISESGDRLPYNSPLHF. This chain joins TRBV10-3 and TRBJ1-6; 8 bases match TRBD1. The J segment lost 4 bases and the V segment lost 0 bases, leaving 8 bases of the junction unmatched. Germline values: CDR1 ENHRY, CDR2 SYGVKD. The CDR3 length is 18 residues.

In its sample, this clone was seen once. V usage is TRBV10-2 and J usage is TRBJ1-5, with D unresolved. V gave up 3 bases and J gave up 3 bases, with 3 bases separating them. Looked up from germline, CDR1 is WSHSY and CDR2 is SAAADI. CDR3 length: 12 residues. CDR3 DNA sequence: TGCGCCAGCAGTGATAACAATCAGCCCCAGCATTTT. Its translation: CASSDNNQPQHF.

As to this clone: Other DNA sequences in this sample translate to the same CDR3. The chain links TRBV7-9 to TRBJ1-4; 7 bases match TRBD1. The V segment lost 3 bases and the J segment 7 bases; nucleotides outside the gene matches: 5. The germline V gene has CDR1 SEHNR and CDR2 FQNEAQ (reference sequence). The CDR3 has 14 residues. In nucleotides, the CDR3 is TGTGCCAGCAGCTTGGCAGGGGGAGGTGAAAAACTGTTTTTT. The encoded protein is CASSLAGGGEKLFF. Complete variable domain (other parts from reference TRBV7-9 and TRBJ1-4): DTGVSQNPRHKITKRGQNVTFRCDPISEHNRLYWYRQTLGQGPEFLTYFQNEAQLEKSRLLSDRFSAERPKGSFSTLEIQRTEQGDSAMYLCASSLAGGGEKLFFGSGTQLSVL.

V is TRBV4-2 and J is TRBJ2-1; D assignment may be TRBD1 or TRBD2 (5 bases each). The V gene's germline CDR1 is LGHNA and CDR2 YNFKEQ. This CDR3 has 14 amino acids. The ends were cut back, 0 bases at V and 8 bases at J, with 11 bases in the middle. The CDR3 is CASSQDPGRDEQFF. The DNA for the CDR3 is TGTGCCAGCAGCCAAGATCCAGGGCGGGATGAGCAGTTCTTC.

Concerning this clone itself: The same CDR3 is also encoded by other DNA sequences in this sample. V gene TRBV5-1 combines with J gene TRBJ2-7, with D tentatively TRBD1 (6 bases). This CDR3 region has 11 residues. Trimming cost V 6 bases and J 4 bases, with 8 bases left between them. Germline-derived CDR1 and CDR2 are SGHRS and YFSETQ. The CDR3 DNA follows: TGCGCCAGCACCCAGGGGTACGAGCAGTACTTC. Translated: CASTQGYEQYF. The variable domain in full, completed from reference TRBV5-1 and TRBJ2-7, reads KAGVTQTPRYLIKTRGQQVTLSCSPISGHRSVSWYQQTPGQGLQFLFEYFSETQRNKGNFPGRFSGRQFSNSRSEMNVSTLELGDSALYLCASTQGYEQYFGPGTRLTVT.

The chain couples TRBV4-3 to TRBJ2-7; no clear D gene. The germline V gene encodes CDR1 LGHNA and CDR2 YSLEER. CDR3 length: 14 amino acids. The V end was cut by 2 bases, the J end by 3 bases, with 11 bases between. CDR3 protein: CASSQRIKDYEQYF. The CDR3 bases are TGCGCCAGCAGCCAACGGATTAAGGACTACGAGCAGTACTTC.

This chain connects TRBV27 to TRBJ1-1, with 7 bases fitting TRBD1. V was pared by 3 bases and J by 5 bases, with 9 bases of the junction left unmatched. Germline CDR1 is MNHEY and CDR2 is SMNVEV (reference sequence). The length of the CDR3 is 15 residues. CDR3 region: CASSFTGAIWTEAFF. Written as DNA, the CDR3 is TGTGCCAGCAGTTTTACAGGGGCCATATGGACTGAAGCTTTCTTT.